The 19 T cell receptor beta chains below were found in one sample sequenced in a study of T cell clones after liver transplantation (dated by TCRdb to the late 2010s). Library method: the immunoSEQ multiplex PCR assay. TCRdb obtained this table from immuneACCESS and retained in-frame rearrangements with V and J assigned. These tables miss some clones; where compared with another copy, unresolved V genes account for less than half of the shortfall, and the remainder is unexplained. The table for this sample lists 70,000 or so clones; more than 90% of them were counted only once. The ten largest account for approximately 2.4% of the sample. This sample's time point label indicates: pre-transplant. Sequenced material: CD4+ T cells from blood, taken before liver transplant. These receptors came from a human donor who received a liver transplant.

Details on this clone: One junction end disagrees with the germline gene, perhaps due to a read error. The chain recombines TRBV2 with TRBJ2-1, with D maybe TRBD1 (5 bases). CDR3 length: 13 residues. Germline V gene lookup returns CDR1 SNHLY and CDR2 FYNNEI. Here the CDR3 DNA reads TGTGCCAGCAGCGAAGACAAGGGGCTTGAGCAGTTCTTC. This translates into CASSEDKGLEQFF.

This clone has just one count. This chain links TRBV28 with TRBJ1-1; D call uncertain. V lost 3 bases and J 1 base, leaving 24 bases between the germline ends. Germline V lookup: CDR1 MDHEN, CDR2 SYDVKM. The CDR3 spans 19 residues. In DNA, the CDR3 is TGTGCCAGCAGTTTTCTAAAGACGGAACCAAGTCCCTGGAACACTGAAGCTTTCTTT. Translated, it gives CASSFLKTEPSPWNTEAFF.

The rearrangement uses TRBV13 and TRBJ1-3; 9 positions agree with TRBD1. V lost 5 bases to trimming and J lost 4 bases; unmatched junction nucleotides: 6. CDR3 length: 15 residues. The germline V gene has CDR1 PRHDT and CDR2 FYEKMQ (reference sequence). CDR3 residues: CASSPRTGDGNTIYF. The CDR3 nucleotides are TGTGCCAGCAGCCCAAGGACAGGGGACGGAAACACCATATATTTT.

This rearrangement joins TRBV9 to TRBJ2-1, with 9 bases lining up with TRBD2. This CDR3 is built from 17 residues. CDR1 SGDLS and CDR2 YYNGEE come from the germline V gene. Trimming took 3 bases from V and 3 from J; bases not matched to a gene: 10. The CDR3 loop is CASSAHLLAGNYNEQFF. The DNA of the CDR3 is TGTGCCAGCAGCGCACACCTACTAGCGGGCAACTACAATGAGCAGTTCTTC.

This chain connects TRBV28 to TRBJ2-7; D gene ambiguous. CDR1 is MDHEN and CDR2 is SYDVKM in the germline V gene. This CDR3 is 14 amino acids long. The V gene lost 6 bases and the J gene lost 4 bases, with 16 bases spanning the gap. The CDR3 reads CASRPSLTIYEQYF. The CDR3 nucleotides read TGTGCCAGCAGGCCTTCTTTAACCATATACGAGCAGTACTTC.

J is TRBJ1-3 and V is TRBV28, with D perhaps TRBD1 (5 bases). Trimming took off 4 bases at V and 0 bases at J, with 13 bases between the two ends. The CDR3 contains 16 residues. The germline V gene has CDR1 MDHEN and CDR2 SYDVKM. This CDR3 is CASSSLEGSSGNTIYF. The CDR3 nucleotides read TGTGCCAGCAGTTCTCTTGAGGGGAGCTCTGGAAACACCATATATTTT. The complete variable domain, with remaining parts taken from reference TRBV28 and TRBJ1-3, reads DVKVTQSSRYLVKRTGEKVFLECVQDMDHENMFWYRQDPGLGLRLIYFSYDVKMKEKGDIPEGYSVSREKKERFSLILESASTNQTSMYLCASSSLEGSSGNTIYFGEGSWLTVV.

V usage is TRBV7-8 and J usage is TRBJ2-5, with unresolved D. Germline CDR1 and CDR2: SGHVS and FQNEAQ. The CDR3 sequence is 11 residues long. V shed 4 bases and J shed 5 bases, with 5 bases lying between them. CDR3 amino acids: CASSSLETQYF. As DNA, the CDR3 is TGTGCCAGCAGCTCCCTCGAGACCCAGTACTTC.

The V call is TRBV6-1, the J call TRBJ2-7; 8 nucleotides align to TRBD1. CDR3 length equals 14 residues. J lost 2 bases, V lost 7 bases, and 7 bases had no gene match. Germline V CDR1 and CDR2: MNHNS, SASEGT. The CDR3 reads CASTPDRAPYEQYF. DNA for the CDR3: TGTGCCAGCACCCCGGACAGGGCCCCCTACGAGCAGTACTTC.

This chain links TRBV5-4 with TRBJ2-1; 7 bases are shared with TRBD2. V gave up 0 bases and J gave up 6 bases; unmatched junction bases: 9. This CDR3 has 16 residues. The V gene's germline CDR1 is SGHNT and CDR2 YYREEE (reference sequence). The CDR3 reads CASSLGTRVGTNEQFF. The CDR3 nucleotides read TGTGCCAGCAGCTTGGGGACTAGGGTAGGAACCAATGAGCAGTTCTTC. Using reference TRBV5-4 and TRBJ2-1 for the parts outside the CDR3, the full variable domain is ETGVTQSPTHLIKTRGQQVTLRCSSQSGHNTVSWYQQALGQGPQFIFQYYREEENGRGNFPPRFSGLQFPNYSSELNVNALELDDSALYLCASSLGTRVGTNEQFFGPGTRLTVL.

The chain combines TRBV28 with TRBJ2-1, with TRBD2 identical over 7 bases. Losses at the gene ends were 6 bases for V and 6 bases for J; bases not matched to a gene: 17. This CDR3 is built from 17 residues. CDR1 is MDHEN and CDR2 is SYDVKM in the germline V gene. CDR3: CASSPLSGSSGGNEQFF. The CDR3 nucleotides read TGTGCCAGCAGCCCCCTGTCGGGAAGCTCGGGGGGCAATGAGCAGTTCTTC.

The chain carries TRBV28 and TRBJ1-2, with TRBD1 as a possible D gene (6 bases). Germline CDR1 is MDHEN and CDR2 is SYDVKM. The CDR3 extends over 16 amino acids. The V gene lost 2 bases and the J gene lost 4 bases, with 17 bases spanning the gap. The CDR3 DNA reads TGTGCCAGCAGTTTAAGGGTCACAGGGTCCCGCTATGGCTACACCTTC. Residues: CASSLRVTGSRYGYTF.

The chain links TRBV9 to TRBJ2-5; 9 bases fit TRBD2. The V gene's germline CDR1 is SGDLS and CDR2 YYNGEE. This CDR3 contains 15 residues. V dropped 0 bases and J dropped 5; count of bases not matched to a gene: 5. The CDR3 DNA is TGTGCCAGCAGCGTAGGAGGGACTAGCATGGAGACCCAGTACTTC. Its protein is CASSVGGTSMETQYF. Combining the CDR3 with reference TRBV9 and TRBJ2-5 gives the whole variable domain DSGVTQTPKHLITATGQRVTLRCSPRSGDLSVYWYQQSLDQGLQFLIQYYNGEERAKGNILERFSAQQFPDLHSELNLSSLELGDSALYFCASSVGGTSMETQYFGPGTRLLVL.

The rearrangement links TRBV7-3 to TRBJ2-6, with 7 bases that match TRBD1. Unmatched junction bases numbered 6, after V lost 4 bases and J lost 0 bases. Germline loops: CDR1 SGHTA, CDR2 FQGTGA. This CDR3 contains 17 residues. The CDR3 DNA sequence: TGTGCCAGCAGCTCGGGACAGTTGGGCTCTGGGGCCAACGTCCTGACTTTC. Its translation is CASSSGQLGSGANVLTF. The full variable domain, rest sourced from reference TRBV7-3 and TRBJ2-6, is GAGVSQTPSNKVTEKGKYVELRCDPISGHTALYWYRQSLGQGPEFLIYFQGTGAADDSGLPNDRFFAVRPEGSVSTLKIQRTERGDSAVYLCASSSGQLGSGANVLTFGAGSRLTVL.

This chain connects TRBV13 to TRBJ1-3; 7 bases align to TRBD1. Germline-derived CDR1 and CDR2 are PRHDT and FYEKMQ (reference sequence). The CDR3 has 15 residues. Trimming removed 2 bases from V and 4 bases from J; junction bases left unmatched: 5. The CDR3 spells CASSLNRGRGNTIYF. In nucleotides, the CDR3 is TGTGCCAGCAGCTTAAACAGGGGAAGGGGAAACACCATATATTTT.

This clone appeared a single time. This chain joins TRBV11-2 and TRBJ2-2; maybe TRBD2 (5 bases). The CDR3 loop spans 16 amino acids. V lost 5 bases, J lost 2 bases, and 15 bases lay in between. Germline CDR1 is SGHAT and CDR2 is FQNNGV. DNA for the CDR3: TGTGCCAGCAGCCGGCTGTGGAGCGGTAACACCGGGGAGCTGTTTTTT. Encoded protein: CASSRLWSGNTGELFF.

The V gene is TRBV6-5, the J gene TRBJ2-1; D gene unclear. CDR1 and CDR2 from the germline V gene are MNHEY and SVGAGI. The length of the CDR3 is 11 residues. V lost 2 bases to trimming and J lost 5 bases, with 1 base between them. The CDR3 DNA sequence: TGTGCCAGCAGTTACCACAATGAGCAGTTCTTC. Its translation: CASSYHNEQFF.

The chain has TRBV6-1 and TRBJ2-3; D is possibly TRBD1 (6 bases). This CDR3 comprises 15 residues. The germline gives CDR1 MNHNS, CDR2 SASEGT. V lost 6 bases to trimming and J lost 1 base, with 14 bases between them. CDR3 sequence: CASRIGKGGTDTQYF. In DNA form, the CDR3 reads TGTGCCAGCAGGATCGGGAAGGGGGGCACAGATACGCAGTATTTT.

This sequence joins TRBV9 and TRBJ2-3, with D tentatively TRBD2 (6 bases). From germline, CDR1 is SGDLS and CDR2 YYNGEE. V was clipped by 5 bases and J by 2 bases, with 12 bases between them. This CDR3 has 14 amino acids. The CDR3 region is CASSIAGITDTQYF. In DNA, the CDR3 is TGTGCCAGCAGTATCGCGGGAATCACAGATACGCAGTATTTT.

Here the CDR3 reads CATSRDDARGAYEQYF. CDR3 DNA sequence: TGTGCCACCAGCAGAGATGACGCCCGAGGGGCCTACGAGCAGTACTTC. V and J are TRBV15 and TRBJ2-7; either TRBD1 or TRBD2 may supply D (5 bases each). V lost 0 bases to trimming and J lost 2 bases, with 14 bases between them. The CDR3 consists of 16 residues. The germline CDR1 and CDR2 sequences are LNHNV and YYDKDF (reference sequence).